This T cell receptor (beta chain) was sequenced in a study of pediatric ulcerative colitis. In the study overall: Most patients had pancolitis, and two had left-sided colitis.

The study, taken as a whole, reports: All ulcerative colitis patients, but no controls, carried two rectal clonotypes.

Worth noting for this clone: As yet, its antigen is unknown.

The ends lost 1 base at V and 3 bases at J; junction bases unmatched: 3. Germline-derived CDR1 and CDR2 are LGHNA and YNFKEQ. The CDR3 is made up of 17 amino acids. Data came from immunoSEQ multiplex PCR; TCRdb stores just in-frame clones and leaves some out. The sample includes around 61,000 clones, roughly nine tenths of them seen just once. The chain is built from TRBV4-2 and TRBJ2-3; TRBD2 matches 14 bases. The sequenced sample was blood. The receptor comes from a boy between 10 and 17 years old with severe ulcerative colitis. The CDR3, as DNA: TGTGCCAGCAGCCAAGCCCGACTAGCGGGAGGGACAGATACGCAGTATTTT. Amino acids: CASSQARLAGGTDTQYF.